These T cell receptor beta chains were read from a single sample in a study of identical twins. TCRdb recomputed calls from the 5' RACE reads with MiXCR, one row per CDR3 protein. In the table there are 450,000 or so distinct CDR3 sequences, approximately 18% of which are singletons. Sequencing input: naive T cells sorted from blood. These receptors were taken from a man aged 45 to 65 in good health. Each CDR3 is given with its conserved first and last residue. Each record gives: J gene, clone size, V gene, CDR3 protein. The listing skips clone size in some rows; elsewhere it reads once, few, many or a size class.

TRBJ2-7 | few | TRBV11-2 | CASSLVYGRYEQYF
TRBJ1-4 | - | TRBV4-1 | CASSQVPTGTNEKLFF
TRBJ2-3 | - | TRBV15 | CATSRDRLDTQYF
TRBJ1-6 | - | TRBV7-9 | CASSFHGQGNSPLHF
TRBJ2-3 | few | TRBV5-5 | CASSFSGTSTDTQYF
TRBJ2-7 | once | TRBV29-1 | CSVEGTGAEQYF
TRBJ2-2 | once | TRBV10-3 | CAMTDRGRTGELFF
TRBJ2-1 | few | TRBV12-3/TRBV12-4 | CASRHYSGGSYNEQFF
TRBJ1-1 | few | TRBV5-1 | CASSLVAGAEGTEAFF
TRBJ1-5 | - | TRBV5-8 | CASSFQGAVNQPQHF
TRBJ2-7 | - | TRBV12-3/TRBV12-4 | CASSRLGPAYEQYF
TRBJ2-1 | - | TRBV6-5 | CASSYSRRNRDRRNDEQFF
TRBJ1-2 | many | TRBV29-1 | CSSGTDANYGYTF
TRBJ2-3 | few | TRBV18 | CASSGSMSLGPDTQYF